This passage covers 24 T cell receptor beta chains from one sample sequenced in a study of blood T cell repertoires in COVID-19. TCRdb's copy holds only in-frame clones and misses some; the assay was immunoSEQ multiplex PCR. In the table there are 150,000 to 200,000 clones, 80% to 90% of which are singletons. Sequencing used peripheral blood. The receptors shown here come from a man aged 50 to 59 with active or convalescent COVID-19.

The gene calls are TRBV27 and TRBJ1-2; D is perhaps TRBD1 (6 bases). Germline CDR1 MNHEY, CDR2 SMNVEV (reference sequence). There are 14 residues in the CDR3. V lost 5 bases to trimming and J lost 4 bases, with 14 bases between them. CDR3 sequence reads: CASSNQDSLYGYTF. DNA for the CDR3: TGTGCCAGCAGTAATCAGGACAGCCTCTATGGCTACACCTTC.

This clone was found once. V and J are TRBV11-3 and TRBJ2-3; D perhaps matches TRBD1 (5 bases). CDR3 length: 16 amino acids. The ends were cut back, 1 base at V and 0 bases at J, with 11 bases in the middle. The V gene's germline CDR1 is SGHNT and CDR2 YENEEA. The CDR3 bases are TGTGCCAGCAGCTTAGGTGGGGCTGCCAGCACAGATACGCAGTATTTT. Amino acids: CASSLGGAASTDTQYF.

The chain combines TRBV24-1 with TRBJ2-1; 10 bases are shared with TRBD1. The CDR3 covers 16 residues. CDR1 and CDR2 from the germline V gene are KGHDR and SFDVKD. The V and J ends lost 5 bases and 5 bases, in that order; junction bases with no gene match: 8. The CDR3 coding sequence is TGTGCCACCAGTGGCGCCGGGACAGGGGAAAACAATGAGCAGTTCTTC. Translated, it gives CATSGAGTGENNEQFF.

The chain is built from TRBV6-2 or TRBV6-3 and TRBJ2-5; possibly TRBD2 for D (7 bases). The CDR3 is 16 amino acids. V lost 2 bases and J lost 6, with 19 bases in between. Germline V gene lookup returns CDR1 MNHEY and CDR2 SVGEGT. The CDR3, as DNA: TGTGCCAGCAGTTACGGGCGGGGGCCTCTGTTGCAGACCCAGTACTTC. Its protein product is CASSYGRGPLLQTQYF.

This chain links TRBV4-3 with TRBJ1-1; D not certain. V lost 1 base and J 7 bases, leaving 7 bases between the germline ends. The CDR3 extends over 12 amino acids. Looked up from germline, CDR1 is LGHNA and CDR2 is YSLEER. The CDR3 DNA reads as TGCGCCAGCAGCCAAGTTCACGGTGAAGCTTTCTTT. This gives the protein CASSQVHGEAFF.

CDR3 sequence reads: CASSTQTESYEQYF. In DNA form, the CDR3 reads TGTGCCAGCAGCACACAGACAGAATCCTACGAGCAGTACTTC. The chain carries TRBV11-2 and TRBJ2-7, with TRBD1 as a possible D gene (5 bases). Per germline, CDR1 SGHAT and CDR2 FQNNGV. V lost 5 bases to trimming and J lost 1 base, with 12 bases between them. The CDR3 has 14 residues. Full variable domain (outside the CDR3, taken from reference TRBV11-2 and TRBJ2-7): EAGVAQSPRYKIIEKRQSVAFWCNPISGHATLYWYQQILGQGPKLLIQFQNNGVVDDSQLPKDRFSAERLKGVDSTLKIQPAKLEDSAVYLCASSTQTESYEQYFGPGTRLTVT.

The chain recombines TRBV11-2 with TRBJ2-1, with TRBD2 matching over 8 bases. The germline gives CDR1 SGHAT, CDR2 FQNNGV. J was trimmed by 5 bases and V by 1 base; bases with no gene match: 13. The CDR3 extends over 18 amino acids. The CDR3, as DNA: TGTGCCAGCAGCTTAGCACCAGGACTAGCCCAACCAGACAATGAGCAGTTCTTC. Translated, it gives CASSLAPGLAQPDNEQFF.

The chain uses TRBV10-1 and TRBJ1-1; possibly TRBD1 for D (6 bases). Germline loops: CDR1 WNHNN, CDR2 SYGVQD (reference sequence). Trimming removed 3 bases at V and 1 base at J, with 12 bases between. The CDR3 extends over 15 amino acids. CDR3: CASSDFGTSNTEAFF. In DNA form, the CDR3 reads TGCGCCAGCAGTGACTTTGGGACATCGAACACTGAAGCTTTCTTT.

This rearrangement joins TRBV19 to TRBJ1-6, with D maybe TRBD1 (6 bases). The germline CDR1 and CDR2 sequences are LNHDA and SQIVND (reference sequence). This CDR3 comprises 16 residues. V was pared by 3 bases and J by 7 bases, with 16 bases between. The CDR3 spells CASSMVAGTQNSPLHF. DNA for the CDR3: TGTGCCAGTAGTATGGTGGCCGGGACACAAAATTCACCCCTCCACTTT.

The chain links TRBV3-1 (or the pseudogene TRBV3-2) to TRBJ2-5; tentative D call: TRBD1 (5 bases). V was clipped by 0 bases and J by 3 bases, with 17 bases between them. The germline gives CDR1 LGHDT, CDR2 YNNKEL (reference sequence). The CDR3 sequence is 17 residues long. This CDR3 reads CASSQERGSLAKETQYF. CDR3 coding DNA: TGTGCCAGCAGCCAAGAAAGGGGTAGTTTGGCCAAAGAGACCCAGTACTTC.

The CDR3 loop reads CASSLGGSPSGNTIYF. The CDR3 DNA reads as TGTGCCAGCAGTTTGGGCGGGTCCCCCTCTGGAAACACCATATATTTT. The V gene is TRBV28, the J gene TRBJ1-3; no firm D call. From germline, CDR1 is MDHEN and CDR2 SYDVKM. Trimming left V 3 bases short and J 0 bases short, with 12 bases between. The CDR3 sequence is 16 residues long.

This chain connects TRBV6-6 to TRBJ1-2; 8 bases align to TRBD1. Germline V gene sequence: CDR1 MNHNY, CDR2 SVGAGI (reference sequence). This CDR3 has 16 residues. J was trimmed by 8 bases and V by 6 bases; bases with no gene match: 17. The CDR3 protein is CASRRSIQATGDGYTF. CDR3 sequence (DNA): TGTGCCAGCAGGCGATCTATCCAGGCGACAGGGGACGGCTACACCTTC.

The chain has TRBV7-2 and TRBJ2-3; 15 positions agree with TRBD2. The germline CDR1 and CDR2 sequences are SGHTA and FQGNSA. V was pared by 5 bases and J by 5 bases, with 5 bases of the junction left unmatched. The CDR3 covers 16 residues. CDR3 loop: CASSRTSGGAQDTQYF. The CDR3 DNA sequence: TGTGCCAGCAGCCGGACTAGCGGGGGGGCGCAAGATACGCAGTATTTT.

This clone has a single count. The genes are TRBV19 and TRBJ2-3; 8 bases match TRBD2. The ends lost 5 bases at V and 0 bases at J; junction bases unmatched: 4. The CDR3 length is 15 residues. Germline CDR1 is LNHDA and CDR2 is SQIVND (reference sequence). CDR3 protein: CASSYERGSTDTQYF. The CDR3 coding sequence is TGTGCCAGTAGTTACGAGCGGGGGAGCACAGATACGCAGTATTTT.

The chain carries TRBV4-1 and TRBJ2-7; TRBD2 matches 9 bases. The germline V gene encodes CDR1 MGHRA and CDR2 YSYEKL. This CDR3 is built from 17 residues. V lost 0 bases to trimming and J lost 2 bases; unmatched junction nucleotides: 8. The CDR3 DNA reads TGCGCCAGCAGCCAAGAATTTCGGACTAGCGTCCCCTACGAGCAGTACTTC. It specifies CASSQEFRTSVPYEQYF.

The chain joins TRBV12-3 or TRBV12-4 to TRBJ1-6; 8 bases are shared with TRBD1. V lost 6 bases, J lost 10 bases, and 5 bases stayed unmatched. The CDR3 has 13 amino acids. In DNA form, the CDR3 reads TGTGCCAGCAGCACAGGGGGTTGGTCACCCCTCCACTTT. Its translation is CASSTGGWSPLHF.

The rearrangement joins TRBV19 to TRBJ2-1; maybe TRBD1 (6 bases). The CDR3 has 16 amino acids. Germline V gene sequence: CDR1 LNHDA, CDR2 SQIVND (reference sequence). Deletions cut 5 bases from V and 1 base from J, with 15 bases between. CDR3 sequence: CASSDEGGRSYNEQFF. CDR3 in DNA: TGTGCCAGTAGTGATGAAGGGGGACGGTCCTACAATGAGCAGTTCTTC.

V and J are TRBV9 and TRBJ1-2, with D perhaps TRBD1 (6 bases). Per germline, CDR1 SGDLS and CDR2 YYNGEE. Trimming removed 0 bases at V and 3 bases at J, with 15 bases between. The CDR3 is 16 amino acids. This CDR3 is CASSVAHPDSDYGYTF. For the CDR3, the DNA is TGTGCCAGCAGCGTAGCCCACCCGGACAGTGACTATGGCTACACCTTC.

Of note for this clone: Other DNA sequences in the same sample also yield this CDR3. The CDR3 loop is CASSFSSYEQYF. The CDR3, as DNA: TGTGCCAGCAGCTTCAGCTCCTACGAGCAGTACTTC. The V and J genes are TRBV7-2 and TRBJ2-7; unclear D gene. Germline CDR1 SGHTA, CDR2 FQGNSA. The CDR3 extends over 12 amino acids. Trimming left V 3 bases short and J 0 bases short, with 3 bases between. Filled out from reference TRBV7-2 and TRBJ2-7, the complete variable domain reads GAGVSQSPSNKVTEKGKDVELRCDPISGHTALYWYRQSLGQGLEFLIYFQGNSAPDKSGLPSDRFSAERTGGSVSTLTIQRTQQEDSAVYLCASSFSSYEQYFGPGTRLTVT.

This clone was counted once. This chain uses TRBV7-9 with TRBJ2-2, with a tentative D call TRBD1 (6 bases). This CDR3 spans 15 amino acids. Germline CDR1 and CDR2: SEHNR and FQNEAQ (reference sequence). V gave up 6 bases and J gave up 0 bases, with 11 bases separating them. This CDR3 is CASSHRDPNTGELFF. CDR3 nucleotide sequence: TGTGCCAGCAGTCACAGGGACCCGAACACCGGGGAGCTGTTTTTT.

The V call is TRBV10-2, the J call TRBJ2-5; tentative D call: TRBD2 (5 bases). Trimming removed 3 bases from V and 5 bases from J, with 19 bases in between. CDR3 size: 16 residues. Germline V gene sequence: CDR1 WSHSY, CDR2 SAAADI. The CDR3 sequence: CASSEGFVRESETQYF. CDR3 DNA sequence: TGCGCCAGCAGTGAAGGGTTTGTCCGGGAATCGGAGACCCAGTACTTC.

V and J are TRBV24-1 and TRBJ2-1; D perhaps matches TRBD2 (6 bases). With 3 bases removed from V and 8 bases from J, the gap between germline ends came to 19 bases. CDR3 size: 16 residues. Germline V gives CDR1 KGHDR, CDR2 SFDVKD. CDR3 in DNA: TGTGCCACCAGTGATAGGGGCGGGACCTTATGGGATGAGCAGTTCTTC. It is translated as CATSDRGGTLWDEQFF.

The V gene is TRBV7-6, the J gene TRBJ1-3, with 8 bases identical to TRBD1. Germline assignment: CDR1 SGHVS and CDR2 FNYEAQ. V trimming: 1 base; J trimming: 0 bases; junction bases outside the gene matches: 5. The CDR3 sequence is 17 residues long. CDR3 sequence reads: CASSLVGDRTSGNTIYF. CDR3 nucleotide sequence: TGTGCCAGCAGCTTAGTAGGGGACAGGACCTCTGGAAACACCATATATTTT.

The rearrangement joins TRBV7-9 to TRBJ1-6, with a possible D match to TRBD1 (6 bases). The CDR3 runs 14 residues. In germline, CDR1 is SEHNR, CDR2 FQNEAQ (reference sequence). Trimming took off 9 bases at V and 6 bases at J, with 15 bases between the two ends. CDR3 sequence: CASDRTDLNSPLHF. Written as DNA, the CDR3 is TGTGCCAGTGACCGGACAGACCTTAATTCACCCCTCCACTTT.